These 9 T cell receptor beta chains were all obtained from the same sample, sequenced in a study of cytomegalovirus exposure and HLA in healthy donors. Use of 60 Vbeta and 13 Jbeta primers characterized the PCR. Repertoires were generated with immunoSEQ multiplex PCR, while TCRdb's copy carries only in-frame clones and drops some. In the table there are under 200,000 clones, roughly 80% of which are singletons. The sequenced sample consisted of PBMCs. The receptors here all came from a woman aged 18-29 years in good health and CMV-seronegative.

The chain recombines TRBV7-2 with TRBJ2-5, with D possibly being TRBD2 (6 bases). The CDR3 length is 13 residues. Trimming removed 4 bases at V and 6 bases at J, with 12 bases between. CDR1 and CDR2 (germline): SGHTA, FQGNSA. CDR3 residues: CASSSRRGKTQYF. CDR3 in DNA: TGTGCCAGCAGCTCCCGCCGCGGGAAGACCCAGTACTTC.

The rearrangement uses TRBV5-1 and TRBJ2-1; 9 bases agree with TRBD2. Germline V lookup: CDR1 SGHRS, CDR2 YFSETQ. The CDR3 is 15 amino acids. The V segment lost 4 bases and the J segment 0 bases; nucleotides outside the gene matches: 2. CDR3 protein: CASSGSGSSYNEQFF. CDR3 nucleotide sequence: TGCGCCAGCAGCGGTAGCGGGAGCTCCTACAATGAGCAGTTCTTC.

The V and J genes are TRBV27 and TRBJ1-5, with 8 bases matching TRBD1. The CDR3 has 16 residues. Germline assignment: CDR1 MNHEY and CDR2 SMNVEV (reference sequence). V lost 10 bases to trimming and J lost 2 bases; unmatched junction nucleotides: 13. The DNA of the CDR3 is TGTGCCATCCTGGCTTTTATACAGGGGGGCAATCAGCCCCAGCATTTT. This encodes CAILAFIQGGNQPQHF.

This chain joins TRBV11-3 and TRBJ2-1; 7 bases map to TRBD2. With 9 bases clipped from V and 5 bases from J, the junction kept 19 bases outside the gene matches. The CDR3 totals 17 residues. Germline CDR1 SGHNT, CDR2 YENEEA. CDR3 sequence (DNA): TGTGCCAGTTCCCGGGTCAGCGGGATAACTCTCCACAATGAGCAGTTCTTC. This gives the protein CASSRVSGITLHNEQFF.

This clone came up once. The chain recombines TRBV2 with TRBJ2-7, with D possibly being TRBD2 (6 bases). Trimming took off 3 bases at V and 5 bases at J, with 17 bases between the two ends. In germline, CDR1 is SNHLY, CDR2 FYNNEI. The CDR3 contains 15 residues. As DNA, the CDR3 is TGTGCCAGCAGTGAGGAAAGGCTAGCGCCCCACGAGCAGTACTTC. Translating it yields CASSEERLAPHEQYF. Looking up the rest from reference TRBV2 and TRBJ2-7 gives the full variable domain: EPEVTQTPSHQVTQMGQEVILRCVPISNHLYFYWYRQILGQKVEFLVSFYNNEISEKSEIFDDQFSVERPDGSNFTLKIRSTKLEDSAMYFCASSEERLAPHEQYFGPGTRLTVT.

This clone occurred a few times. The CDR3 protein is CASRGRIAGGNEQFF. For the CDR3, the DNA is TGTGCCAGCAGAGGAAGGATAGCGGGAGGGAATGAGCAGTTCTTC. The chain carries TRBV6-5 and TRBJ2-1, with TRBD2 identical over 11 bases. Germline CDR1 is MNHEY and CDR2 is SVGAGI. The CDR3 is made up of 15 amino acids. V lost 6 bases to trimming and J lost 7 bases; unmatched junction nucleotides: 8.

V and J are TRBV7-9 and TRBJ2-5; 8 bases fit TRBD1. Germline V gives CDR1 SEHNR, CDR2 FQNEAQ (reference sequence). V lost 3 bases to trimming and J lost 9 bases; unmatched junction nucleotides: 9. The CDR3 has 14 amino acids. CDR3 in DNA: TGTGCCAGCAGCTTTTCCGGGACAGGCATGTCCCAGTACTTC. This gives the protein CASSFSGTGMSQYF.

The chain has TRBV6-5 and TRBJ2-3; possible D gene TRBD2, 6 bases. Germline V gives CDR1 MNHEY, CDR2 SVGAGI. The V and J ends lost 0 bases and 1 base respectively, with 8 bases between them. The CDR3 extends over 15 amino acids. CDR3 in amino acids: CASSYSTSRTDTQYF. CDR3 DNA sequence: TGTGCCAGCAGTTACTCTACTAGCCGCACAGATACGCAGTATTTT.

The chain joins TRBV6-5 to TRBJ1-2; the D is unclear. The germline gives CDR1 MNHEY, CDR2 SVGAGI. Deletions cut 4 bases from V and 7 bases from J, with 16 bases between. This CDR3 spans 14 amino acids. The CDR3 coding sequence is TGTGCCAGCAGTTCGGGAAGGGAGGTTAGTGGCTACACCTTC. Its translation is CASSSGREVSGYTF.